This T cell receptor (beta chain) originates from a study of blood T cell repertoires in COVID-19. The overall study: The United States, Italy and Spain supplied acute and convalescent COVID-19 samples. PBMCs, B-cell-depleted T cells, or T cells provided the cDNA or gDNA that made up the material.

As handled by the study authors: From reference gene primer amplification, estimates of nucleated cell counts were derived. The assay was immunoSEQ multiplex PCR, and TCRdb's table has in-frame clones only and misses some. The DNA was the basis for D and trimming; V, J and clone size are from that table. Here the sample spans hundreds of thousands of clones, 80% to 90% being singletons. CDR3 length: 16 amino acids. Germline assignment: CDR1 ENHRY and CDR2 SYGVKD. Trimming cost V 7 bases and J 4 bases, with 20 bases left between them. Specimen: peripheral blood. The sequence came from a woman aged 18-29 years with acute or convalescent COVID-19. The chain carries TRBV10-3 and TRBJ1-5, with D possibly matching TRBD1 (5 bases). The CDR3 nucleotides read TGTGCCATCAATGGAAAGGGGTCTACGCAGAATCAGCCCCAGCATTTT. Its translation is CAINGKGSTQNQPQHF.